Following are 23 T cell receptor beta chains from one sample sequenced in a study of identical twins. One entry per CDR3 protein, called by TCRdb with MiXCR from the 5' RACE reads. The table has about 660,000 distinct CDR3 sequences, 8.5% to 9.5% seen once. These same records also appear under a second study, on yellow fever vaccine responses in identical twins.

Specimen: PBMCs. Receptor source: a woman in her late teens or twenties in good health.

The V gene is TRBV15, the J gene TRBJ2-5; D possibly corresponds to TRBD2 (6 bases). V was trimmed by 3 bases and J by 4 bases, leaving 15 bases between them. The CDR3 has 15 amino acids. Looked up from germline, CDR1 is LNHNV and CDR2 is YYDKDF (reference sequence). The CDR3, as DNA: TGTGCCACCAGCAGGGGGGAGGAAAACGGAGAGACCCAGTACTTC. Encoded protein: CATSRGEENGETQYF.

CDR3 region: CASSLGTGRDSPLHF. The CDR3 nucleotides are TGTGCCAGCAGCTTAGGGACAGGGAGGGATTCACCCCTCCACTTT. The V gene is TRBV7-8, the J gene TRBJ1-6; 8 nucleotides agree with TRBD1. The germline CDR1 and CDR2 sequences are SGHVS and FQNEAQ. The CDR3 covers 15 residues. V was clipped by 1 base and J by 8 bases; unmatched bases: 4.

This clonotype was seen repeatedly, ten times or more. This sequence joins TRBV12-3 or TRBV12-4 and TRBJ1-2; D gene ambiguous. Deletions cut 6 bases from V and 1 base from J, with 15 bases between. The CDR3 consists of 15 residues. CDR3 loop: CASSRSDALNYGYTF. In nucleotides, the CDR3 is TGTGCCAGCAGCCGCTCGGACGCGCTTAACTATGGCTACACCTTC.

This clonotype has ten or more counts. J is TRBJ2-1 and V is TRBV28, with 8 nucleotides matching TRBD2. The CDR3 spans 15 residues. V dropped 5 bases and J dropped 6; count of bases not matched to a gene: 9. CDR1 and CDR2 (germline): MDHEN, SYDVKM. CDR3 amino acids: CASSPRAGGPNEQFF. The DNA of the CDR3 is TGTGCCAGCAGTCCTAGGGCGGGGGGACCCAATGAGCAGTTCTTC.

This clonotype has more than one count but fewer than ten. This chain joins TRBV7-3 and TRBJ2-2; TRBD1 matches at 10 bases. The CDR3 is 19 residues long. V was pared by 1 base and J by 5 bases, with 13 bases of the junction left unmatched. Germline assignment: CDR1 SGHTA and CDR2 FQGTGA. CDR3 coding DNA: TGTGCCAGCAGCTTAATGGGTCGTCGGACAGGGGGTTCGACCGGGGAGCTGTTTTTT. Amino acid sequence: CASSLMGRRTGGSTGELFF.

This chain links TRBV7-3 with TRBJ2-7; D may be TRBD2 (5 bases). Trimming shortened V by 2 bases and J by 0 bases, and 14 bases separated the two germline ends. The CDR3 has 16 residues. Looked up from germline, CDR1 is SGHTA and CDR2 is FQGTGA. CDR3 DNA sequence: TGTGCCAGCAGCTTAGACCCAGCGGAATCCTCCTACGAGCAGTACTTC. Its protein product is CASSLDPAESSYEQYF. Combining the CDR3 with reference TRBV7-3 and TRBJ2-7 gives the whole variable domain GAGVSQTPSNKVTEKGKYVELRCDPISGHTALYWYRQSLGQGPEFLIYFQGTGAADDSGLPNDRFFAVRPEGSVSTLKIQRTERGDSAVYLCASSLDPAESSYEQYFGPGTRLTVT.

In this sample, this clonotype turned up a few times. The gene calls are TRBV4-2 and TRBJ1-1; tentatively, D is TRBD1 (5 bases). The CDR3 contains 15 residues. V gave up 2 bases and J gave up 1 base, with 11 bases separating them. Germline CDR1 LGHNA, CDR2 YNFKEQ. The CDR3 DNA sequence: TGTGCCAGCAGCCAACCGGGGGTACGGAACACTGAAGCTTTCTTT. Its protein product is CASSQPGVRNTEAFF.

This clonotype was observed a few times. The V gene is TRBV7-2, the J gene TRBJ2-5; weak D call: TRBD2 (6 bases). The germline CDR1 and CDR2 sequences are SGHTA and FQGNSA. V was clipped by 3 bases and J by 7 bases, with 21 bases between them. This CDR3 region has 16 residues. The DNA for the CDR3 is TGTGCCAGCAGCTTCTCAACCCCCCGGGGGTGGGGGACCCAGTACTTC. The encoded protein is CASSFSTPRGWGTQYF.

This clonotype was seen repeatedly, ten times or more. The V call is TRBV11-2, the J call TRBJ2-7; 13 bases agree with TRBD2. Germline V gene data show CDR1 as SGHAT and CDR2 as FQNNGV. CDR3 size: 15 residues. Trimming at V came to 4 bases and at J to 4 bases, leaving 4 bases not matched to a gene. CDR3 protein: CASSWGLAGYYEQYF. The CDR3, as DNA: TGTGCCAGCAGCTGGGGACTAGCGGGGTATTACGAGCAGTACTTC.

This clonotype was recorded at least ten times. The chain employs TRBV12-3 or TRBV12-4 and TRBJ1-1; no clear D gene. The germline V and J ends were trimmed by 6 bases and 0 bases, with 14 bases remaining between them. The CDR3 is 15 amino acids. The CDR3 is CASSISPAMNTEAFF. DNA for the CDR3: TGTGCCAGCAGCATCAGCCCGGCCATGAACACTGAAGCTTTCTTT.

As to this clonotype: A single base separates this from a much larger clone, so it may be a read error. CDR3 sequence (DNA): TGTGCCAGCAGCCAAGGGACTAGCGTCTACAATGAGCAGTTCTTC. This codes for CASSQGTSVYNEQFF. The rearrangement joins TRBV14 to TRBJ2-1, with TRBD2 identical over 9 bases. This CDR3 is 15 amino acids long. Germline assignment: CDR1 SGHDN and CDR2 FVKESK. With V trimmed by 1 base and J by 3 bases, 1 base remained unmatched.

This clonotype was picked up many times. This chain links TRBV12-3 or TRBV12-4 with TRBJ2-3, with 8 bases identical to TRBD2. There are 19 residues in the CDR3. V gave up 11 bases and J gave up 2 bases; unmatched junction bases: 24. CDR3 nucleotides: TGTGCCTTCAGTTTAGGATTCGAGCGGGGGAAGCATTTCACAGATACGCAGTATTTT. As protein: CAFSLGFERGKHFTDTQYF.

This clonotype came up a few times. The chain uses TRBV4-1 and TRBJ2-7; no clear D gene. The CDR3 is 16 residues long. V lost 4 bases and J lost 0, with 16 bases in between. Germline V CDR1 and CDR2: MGHRA, YSYEKL. CDR3 DNA: TGCGCCAGCAGCCGGATGGACCTACTCTCCTCCTACGAGCAGTACTTC. Protein: CASSRMDLLSSYEQYF.

This clonotype occurred a few times. The chain couples TRBV2 to TRBJ1-3; 7 nucleotides agree with TRBD1. CDR3 size: 14 residues. Losses at the gene ends were 6 bases for V and 2 bases for J; bases not matched to a gene: 4. Germline CDR1 and CDR2: SNHLY and FYNNEI. The CDR3 here is CASRVGTAGNTIYF. The CDR3 coding sequence is TGTGCCAGCAGAGTAGGGACAGCTGGAAACACCATATATTTT. The variable domain in full, completed from reference TRBV2 and TRBJ1-3, reads EPEVTQTPSHQVTQMGQEVILRCVPISNHLYFYWYRQILGQKVEFLVSFYNNEISEKSEIFDDQFSVERPDGSNFTLKIRSTKLEDSAMYFCASRVGTAGNTIYFGEGSWLTVV.

This clonotype has a count of ten or more. This sequence joins TRBV20-1 and TRBJ2-5; no clear D. Germline CDR1 reads DFQATT; CDR2 reads SNEGSKA (reference sequence). Trimming cost V 1 base and J 1 base, with 7 bases left between them. CDR3 length equals 13 residues. The CDR3 here is CSARGDLQETQYF. CDR3 coding DNA: TGCAGTGCTAGAGGCGACCTCCAAGAGACCCAGTACTTC.

The chain links TRBV6-5 to TRBJ2-1; the match to TRBD1 covers 10 bases. This CDR3 has 17 amino acids. Germline loops: CDR1 MNHEY, CDR2 SVGAGI. The ends lost 0 bases at V and 6 bases at J; junction bases unmatched: 8. The CDR3 region is CASSYSNPGTGVNEQFF. The CDR3 DNA is TGTGCCAGCAGTTACTCGAATCCGGGGACAGGGGTCAATGAGCAGTTCTTC.

This clonotype turned up a few times. The chain employs TRBV14 and TRBJ2-5; perhaps D is TRBD1 or TRBD2 (5 bases each). The V end was cut by 3 bases, the J end by 3 bases, with 20 bases between. Germline V gene data show CDR1 as SGHDN and CDR2 as FVKESK. This CDR3 is 17 amino acids long. The CDR3, as DNA: TGTGCCAGCAGCCAGTTTCGGGGCACGGAAACCAAAGAGACCCAGTACTTC. Amino acids: CASSQFRGTETKETQYF.

The chain couples TRBV29-1 to TRBJ1-1; no reliable D call. V lost 1 base to trimming and J lost 0 bases, with 6 bases between them. This CDR3 has 13 residues. Germline V gene data show CDR1 as SQVTM and CDR2 as ANQGSEA. CDR3 in amino acids: CSVEAGVNTEAFF. CDR3 nucleotides: TGCAGCGTTGAAGCAGGAGTGAACACTGAAGCTTTCTTT.

The V gene is TRBV20-1, the J gene TRBJ2-7, with TRBD1 matching over 10 bases. Per the germline V gene, CDR1 is DFQATT and CDR2 is SNEGSKA (reference sequence). V lost 0 bases, J lost 6 bases, and 8 bases stayed unmatched. The CDR3 runs 15 residues. The CDR3 coding sequence is TGCAGTGCTAGAGATCGGGACAGGGGTTTGGGCGAGCAGTACTTC. Residues: CSARDRDRGLGEQYF.

This clonotype was counted between two and nine times. The J gene is TRBJ1-5, the V gene TRBV12-3 or TRBV12-4; D ambiguous. V was shortened by 6 bases and J by 7 bases, with 7 bases between the two germline ends. The CDR3 is 11 residues long. CDR3 sequence (DNA): TGTGCCAGCAGCCGCGAACAGCCCCAGCATTTT. Protein: CASSREQPQHF.

This clonotype came up many times. The chain links TRBV12-3 or TRBV12-4 to TRBJ2-7; 9 bases are a match to TRBD1. With 2 bases clipped from V and 5 bases from J, the junction kept 4 bases outside the gene matches. The CDR3 is made up of 14 amino acids. The CDR3 region is CASSLRDRVHEQYF. CDR3 DNA: TGTGCCAGCAGTTTAAGGGACAGGGTCCACGAGCAGTACTTC.

There are a few counts of this clonotype. The rearrangement links TRBV4-3 to TRBJ2-7; maybe TRBD2 (5 bases). Germline-derived CDR1 and CDR2 are LGHNA and YSLEER. V lost 0 bases, J lost 3 bases, and 9 bases lay in between. The CDR3 covers 14 residues. The CDR3 DNA reads TGCGCCAGCAGCCAAGATTCTGGAGGCTACGAGCAGTACTTC. Translated, it gives CASSQDSGGYEQYF.

This clonotype occurred a few times. This sequence joins TRBV4-2 and TRBJ2-6, with D perhaps matching TRBD1 or TRBD2 (6 bases each). Between the trimmed V and J ends, which lost 4 bases and 1 base, there was a span of 17 bases. The germline gives CDR1 LGHNA, CDR2 YNFKEQ. The CDR3 is 18 amino acids. The CDR3 sequence: CASSLAGQPSSGANVLTF. In DNA, the CDR3 is TGTGCCAGCAGCCTCGCGGGACAACCGTCATCTGGGGCCAACGTCCTGACTTTC.